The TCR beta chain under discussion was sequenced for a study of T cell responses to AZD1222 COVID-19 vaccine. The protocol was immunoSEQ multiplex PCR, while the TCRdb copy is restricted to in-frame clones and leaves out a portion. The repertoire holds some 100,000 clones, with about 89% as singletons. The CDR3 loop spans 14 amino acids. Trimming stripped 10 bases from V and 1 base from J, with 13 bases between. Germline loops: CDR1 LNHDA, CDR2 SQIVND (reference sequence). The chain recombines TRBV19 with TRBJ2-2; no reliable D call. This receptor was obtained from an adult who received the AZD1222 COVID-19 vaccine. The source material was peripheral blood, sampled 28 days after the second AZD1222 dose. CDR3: CATPKPENTGELFF. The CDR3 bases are TGTGCCACCCCAAAGCCAGAGAACACCGGGGAGCTGTTTTTT.